The 20 T cell receptor beta chains presented below share a single source sample, sequenced in a study of CD8 T cells in ankylosing spondylitis. TCRdb re-called the 5' RACE reads through MiXCR, storing one row per CDR3 protein. Of 200,000 to 250,000 distinct CDR3 sequences listed, roughly 18% are singletons. These receptors have no identified antigens. The study's findings and limits: Within ankylosing spondylitis blood, a TCR beta motif made up of eight highly homologous variants appeared to be characteristic.

The sequencing sample was made of blood, either unsorted or a sorted T cell fraction (not recorded which). The receptors here all came from a male donor with ankylosing spondylitis.

This chain links TRBV10-3 with TRBJ1-3; D ambiguous. CDR1 is ENHRY and CDR2 is SYGVKD in the germline V gene. Between the trimmed V and J ends, which lost 10 bases and 0 bases, there was a span of 16 bases. The CDR3 is 15 residues long. Written as DNA, the CDR3 is TGTGCCACCGCCTCCCCTGACGACTCTGGAAACACCATATATTTT. Translated: CATASPDDSGNTIYF.

This chain uses TRBV7-9 with TRBJ1-1; no clear D. V shed 4 bases and J shed 2 bases, with 20 bases lying between them. The germline V gene encodes CDR1 SEHNR and CDR2 FQNEAQ (reference sequence). This CDR3 has 17 amino acids. CDR3 residues: CASSSSIRRGLNTEAFF. The CDR3 bases are TGTGCCAGCAGCTCATCCATCCGCCGCGGGCTTAACACTGAAGCTTTCTTT.

This clonotype was observed a few times. The chain uses TRBV27 and TRBJ1-1, with 9 bases that match TRBD1. The CDR3 sequence is 13 residues long. From germline, CDR1 is MNHEY and CDR2 SMNVEV (reference sequence). Trimming at V came to 8 bases and at J to 1 base, leaving 2 bases not matched to a gene. CDR3 residues: CASEGQGNTEAFF. Written as DNA, the CDR3 is TGTGCCAGCGAGGGACAGGGGAACACTGAAGCTTTCTTT.

The chain uses TRBV27 and TRBJ1-6, with D hard to call. Deletions cut 2 bases from V and 8 bases from J, with 10 bases between. This CDR3 comprises 14 residues. Germline-derived CDR1 and CDR2 are MNHEY and SMNVEV (reference sequence). The CDR3 DNA reads TGTGCCAGCAGTTTAAGCCTGGCAGATTCACCCCTCCACTTT. This codes for CASSLSLADSPLHF.

The chain is built from TRBV7-8 and TRBJ2-3, with 8 bases that match TRBD2. V shed 10 bases and J 4 bases; nucleotides not matched to a gene: 10. CDR1 SGHVS and CDR2 FQNEAQ come from the germline V gene. The CDR3 spans 14 residues. The CDR3 sequence is CATRLAFGPDTQYF. In DNA, the CDR3 is TGTGCCACCCGACTAGCGTTCGGTCCAGATACGCAGTATTTT.

This clonotype was counted only a few times. The CDR3, as DNA: TGTGCCAGCACCCTTGGTTGGACAGCGACAGATACGCAGTATTTT. Translating gives CASTLGWTATDTQYF. The V call is TRBV28, the J call TRBJ2-3; TRBD1 might be the D (6 bases). The germline V gene encodes CDR1 MDHEN and CDR2 SYDVKM. Deletions cut 7 bases from V and 3 bases from J, with 17 bases between. The CDR3 loop spans 15 amino acids.

The rearrangement links TRBV7-9 to TRBJ2-5; tentative D call: TRBD1 (7 bases). V gave up 1 base and J gave up 3 bases, with 15 bases separating them. Germline CDR1 is SEHNR and CDR2 is FQNEAQ (reference sequence). The CDR3 extends over 16 amino acids. Here the CDR3 reads CASSLGWGDSEETQYF. The CDR3 DNA is TGTGCCAGCAGCTTAGGTTGGGGGGACAGCGAAGAGACCCAGTACTTC.

The gene calls are TRBV7-8 and TRBJ2-3; D is perhaps TRBD1 (6 bases). The germline V gene has CDR1 SGHVS and CDR2 FQNEAQ. Trimming removed 2 bases from V and 1 base from J, with 16 bases in between. The CDR3 has 17 amino acids. CDR3 residues: CASSLPKDSPGTDTQYF. DNA for the CDR3: TGTGCCAGCAGCTTACCCAAGGACAGCCCAGGCACAGATACGCAGTATTTT.

This clonotype was detected a few times. J is TRBJ1-6 and V is TRBV12-3 or TRBV12-4; unclear D gene. The germline V and J ends were trimmed by 5 bases and 6 bases, with 14 bases remaining between them. CDR3 length: 15 amino acids. The CDR3 sequence: CASSAPATVNSPLHF. In DNA form, the CDR3 reads TGTGCCAGCAGTGCACCCGCGACTGTTAATTCACCCCTCCACTTT.

This clonotype was seen a handful of times. The chain couples TRBV27 to TRBJ2-5; TRBD1 matches 7 bases. The CDR3 is 16 amino acids. Germline CDR1 reads MNHEY; CDR2 reads SMNVEV (reference sequence). V was clipped by 8 bases and J by 1 base; unmatched bases: 13. CDR3 residues: CASGSLGTEVQETQYF. The CDR3 DNA reads as TGTGCCAGCGGGTCGCTAGGGACAGAGGTCCAAGAGACCCAGTACTTC.

The gene calls are TRBV4-2 and TRBJ1-2; TRBD1 aligns across 7 bases. The CDR3 totals 15 residues. The germline gives CDR1 LGHNA, CDR2 YNFKEQ. Losses at the gene ends were 1 base for V and 4 bases for J; bases not matched to a gene: 6. The CDR3: CASSQGGQSGYGYTF. The CDR3 nucleotides read TGTGCCAGCAGCCAAGGGGGACAGTCAGGCTATGGCTACACCTTC.

The chain combines TRBV4-1 with TRBJ1-1; D gene uncertain. This CDR3 has 15 amino acids. V was trimmed by 0 bases and J by 2 bases, leaving 10 bases between them. Germline-derived CDR1 and CDR2 are MGHRA and YSYEKL. DNA of the CDR3: TGCGCCAGCAGCCAAGATTCGTACGGAAACACTGAAGCTTTCTTT. It is translated as CASSQDSYGNTEAFF.

V and J are TRBV7-8 and TRBJ2-5; 8 bases fit TRBD2. The germline V gene has CDR1 SGHVS and CDR2 FQNEAQ. With 5 bases clipped from V and 4 bases from J, the junction kept 15 bases outside the gene matches. The length of the CDR3 is 17 residues. CDR3: CASSATVAGLPGETQYF. CDR3 coding DNA: TGTGCCAGCAGCGCAACCGTAGCGGGGTTGCCTGGAGAGACCCAGTACTTC.

The chain is built from TRBV5-1 and TRBJ1-5; 7 bases line up with TRBD1. V lost 4 bases, J lost 0 bases, and 13 bases stayed unmatched. Germline V lookup: CDR1 SGHRS, CDR2 YFSETQ. This CDR3 has 18 amino acids. The CDR3 DNA follows: TGCGCCAGCAGCCCCGGAGGACTAGGGGGCGATAGCAATCAGCCCCAGCATTTT. Translated: CASSPGGLGGDSNQPQHF. Variable domain in full (rest from reference TRBV5-1 and TRBJ1-5): KAGVTQTPRYLIKTRGQQVTLSCSPISGHRSVSWYQQTPGQGLQFLFEYFSETQRNKGNFPGRFSGRQFSNSRSEMNVSTLELGDSALYLCASSPGGLGGDSNQPQHFGDGTRLSIL.

The chain employs TRBV21-1 and TRBJ1-2. TRBV21-1 represents a pseudogene. There are 13 residues in the CDR3. CDR3 sequence (DNA): TGTGCCAGCAGCAAGGGCAACTACTATGGCTACACCTTC. Translating it yields CASSKGNYYGYTF.

This clonotype was counted between two and nine times. The genes are TRBV4-1 and TRBJ2-7; a possible D gene is TRBD1 (6 bases). Germline CDR1 and CDR2: MGHRA and YSYEKL. Deletions cut 2 bases from V and 7 bases from J, with 24 bases between. This CDR3 has 17 amino acids. The CDR3 DNA reads TGCGCCAGCAGCCAAACAGGGTCAGGTTGGACGCCGCTGGAGCAGTACTTC. This encodes CASSQTGSGWTPLEQYF.

V usage is TRBV6-5 and J usage is TRBJ2-7, with D tentatively TRBD2 (6 bases). This CDR3 region has 15 residues. Trimming cost V 0 bases and J 0 bases, with 9 bases left between them. In germline, CDR1 is MNHEY, CDR2 SVGAGI. CDR3 loop: CASSYSAGSSYEQYF. The DNA of the CDR3 is TGTGCCAGCAGTTACTCAGCGGGTAGCTCCTACGAGCAGTACTTC.

There are a few counts of this clonotype. This chain uses TRBV10-2 with TRBJ2-5, with 7 nucleotides matching TRBD1. V gave up 6 bases and J gave up 4 bases; unmatched junction bases: 11. The CDR3 sequence is 15 residues long. Germline CDR1 and CDR2: WSHSY and SAAADI. The CDR3 loop is CASRDDRERGETQYF. The CDR3 DNA reads TGCGCCAGCAGGGATGACAGGGAAAGGGGAGAGACCCAGTACTTC.

The V gene is TRBV4-1, the J gene TRBJ2-3; TRBD2 agrees at 11 bases. Germline V gene lookup returns CDR1 MGHRA and CDR2 YSYEKL. J was trimmed by 4 bases and V by 4 bases; bases with no gene match: 1. The CDR3 runs 14 residues. The CDR3 region is CASSRLAGPDTQYF. The CDR3 nucleotides are TGCGCCAGCAGCCGACTAGCGGGGCCAGATACGCAGTATTTT.

Details on this clonotype: Being one base from a much bigger clone, this may be a read error. DNA for the CDR3: TGTGCCAGCAGTGACTGTGCAGCAACCTCCTACAATGAGCAGTTCTTC. Translating it yields CASSDCAATSYNEQFF. V and J are TRBV6-4 and TRBJ2-1; D unresolved. V shed 1 base and J shed 0 bases, with 10 bases lying between them. The CDR3 length is 16 residues. Germline assignment: CDR1 MRHNA and CDR2 SNTAGT.